A selection of T cell receptor beta chains follows, all from one sample in a study of blood T cell repertoires in COVID-19. Data came from immunoSEQ multiplex PCR; TCRdb stores just in-frame clones and leaves some out. The table has about 160,000 clones, 93% seen once. The sequencing sample was made of peripheral blood. Receptors were obtained from a woman aged 55-69 years with COVID-19, enrolled during active disease. Both conserved end residues are part of each CDR3. Each record gives: V gene, J gene, CDR3 protein.

TRBV20-1	TRBJ2-2	CSASWAGARNTGELFF
TRBV4-1	TRBJ1-4	CASSRYGLGTQGGDEKLFF
TRBV6-5	TRBJ1-6	CASSYTGQGGSPLHF
TRBV6-4	TRBJ1-5	CASSARQFSNQPQHF
TRBV12-5	TRBJ2-3	CASGPLHTQYF
TRBV7-8	TRBJ2-3	CASTGIARASGGPRGTDTQYF
TRBV7-9	TRBJ2-2	CASSFAWTSRGELFF
TRBV29-1	TRBJ2-7	CSVTGNGGYEQYF
TRBV9	TRBJ1-1	CASSVDPNLNTEAFF
TRBV9	TRBJ2-1	CASSSNKAESSYNEQFF
TRBV19	TRBJ2-1	CASSIVRLAGEHNEQFF
TRBV9	TRBJ1-6	CASSVGRDNSPLHF
TRBV7-2	TRBJ2-7	CASSSAGEYEQYF
TRBV12-3/TRBV12-4	TRBJ1-2	CASSQGQSYGYTF
TRBV7-2	TRBJ2-5	CASSSGLATETQYF
TRBV10-3	TRBJ2-3	CATAPGGGGTTDTQYF
TRBV5-1	TRBJ2-7	CASSSRQDYEQYF
TRBV6-6	TRBJ1-6	CASSRQTYNSPLHF
TRBV15	TRBJ1-6	CARVRDRVNSPLHF
TRBV18	TRBJ2-1	CASSEGQGVYNEQFF
TRBV10-2	TRBJ1-5	CASRDEGQYSYQPQHF
TRBV4-3	TRBJ2-1	CASSQSIRQGGDEQFF
TRBV2	TRBJ2-3	CASSDKGNQADTQYF
TRBV25-1	TRBJ1-1	CASSELGQGHTEAFF
TRBV7-9	TRBJ2-1	CASSVSSGGTDNEQFF
TRBV5-1	TRBJ1-2	CASSFGTHRASDGYTF
TRBV4-2	TRBJ2-1	CASSQDATSGGLEQFF
TRBV27	TRBJ1-5	CASSSGGGYGEPQHF
TRBV5-5	TRBJ1-1	CASSRDSMNTEAFF
TRBV27	TRBJ2-1	CASSLAGLAGRYEQFF
TRBV5-1	TRBJ1-1	CASSVGTGEWTEAFF
TRBV9	TRBJ1-2	CASSVEWQGRGYTF
TRBV9	TRBJ2-7	CASSRQGVYEQYF
TRBV5-1	TRBJ2-3	CASAQGTASYTDTQYF
TRBV9	TRBJ2-5	CASSVAFGETQYF
TRBV6-5	TRBJ1-1	CASSYLRTGGAEAFF
TRBV19	TRBJ1-2	CASSNPAGEDYGYTF
TRBV7-2	TRBJ2-2	CASSFGLAGVTGELFF
TRBV6-2/TRBV6-3	TRBJ1-5	CASSDHRRGQPQHF
TRBV13	TRBJ2-1	CASSASSGYNEQFF
TRBV6-5	TRBJ2-2	CASTRVGEGGELFF
TRBV5-4	TRBJ2-1	CASSPSGGASYNEQFF
TRBV18	TRBJ1-2	CASSPMGQGNGYTF
TRBV7-6	TRBJ1-3	CASSVASGKYSGNTIYF
TRBV5-1	TRBJ1-3	CASSKTDGNTIYF
TRBV19	TRBJ1-6	CASSQGDRGASPLHF
TRBV4-1	TRBJ1-3	CASSQGQGGNTIYF
TRBV6-2/TRBV6-3	TRBJ1-2	CASSYSRPRTANYGYTF
TRBV27	TRBJ1-5	CASSSDRGSNQPQHF
TRBV27	TRBJ2-1	CASSLAPYRDSYNEQFF
TRBV4-1	TRBJ1-2	CASSQPGINYGYTF
TRBV5-5	TRBJ1-2	CASSFSGASGYTF
TRBV29-1	TRBJ1-2	CSVETPRRERGVFYGYTF
TRBV6-5	TRBJ1-1	CASSYSVDRGTEAFF
TRBV5-6	TRBJ1-2	CASSLGTGYVMVYGYTF
TRBV7-2	TRBJ2-3	CASSLAASGGGLRATQYF
TRBV19	TRBJ1-4	CASSIGAGSFGKLFF
TRBV18	TRBJ2-6	CASSLTKSGAGANVLTF